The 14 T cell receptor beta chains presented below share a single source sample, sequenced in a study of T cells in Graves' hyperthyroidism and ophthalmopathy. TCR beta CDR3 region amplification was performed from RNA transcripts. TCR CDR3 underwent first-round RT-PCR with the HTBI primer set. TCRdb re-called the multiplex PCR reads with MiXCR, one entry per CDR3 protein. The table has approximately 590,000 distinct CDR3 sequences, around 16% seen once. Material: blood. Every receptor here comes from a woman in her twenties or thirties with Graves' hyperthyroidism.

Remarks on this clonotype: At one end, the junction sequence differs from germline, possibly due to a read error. CDR3 region: CGVDPTGTSTDTQYF. Written as DNA, the CDR3 is TGCGGCGTTGATCCCACAGGGACGAGCACAGATACGCAGTATTTT. This chain connects TRBV29-1 to TRBJ2-3, with a tentative D call TRBD1 (6 bases). The CDR3 sequence is 15 residues long. Germline V lookup: CDR1 SQVTM, CDR2 ANQGSEA.

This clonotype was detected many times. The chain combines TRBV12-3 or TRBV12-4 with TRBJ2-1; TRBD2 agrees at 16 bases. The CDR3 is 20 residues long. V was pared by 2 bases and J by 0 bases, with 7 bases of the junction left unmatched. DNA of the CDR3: TGTGCCAGCAGTTTACACACGGGACTAGCGGGAGGGCCCTCCTACAATGAGCAGTTCTTC. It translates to CASSLHTGLAGGPSYNEQFF.

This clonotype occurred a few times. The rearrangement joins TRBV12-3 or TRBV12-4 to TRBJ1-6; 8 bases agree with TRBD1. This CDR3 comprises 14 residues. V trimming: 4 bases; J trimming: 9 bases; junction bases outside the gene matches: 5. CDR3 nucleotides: TGTGCCAGCAGTTCGCGGACAGGGATTTCACCCCTCCACTTT. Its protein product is CASSSRTGISPLHF.

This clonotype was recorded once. CDR3 residues: CSARIARDNEQFF. The CDR3 region has the DNA TGCAGTGCTAGAATTGCCAGGGACAATGAGCAGTTCTTC. The chain recombines TRBV20-1 with TRBJ2-1, with TRBD1 as a possible D gene (5 bases). V lost 2 bases to trimming and J lost 5 bases, with 10 bases between them. The CDR3 contains 13 residues. Germline V gene sequence: CDR1 DFQATT, CDR2 SNEGSKA (reference sequence).

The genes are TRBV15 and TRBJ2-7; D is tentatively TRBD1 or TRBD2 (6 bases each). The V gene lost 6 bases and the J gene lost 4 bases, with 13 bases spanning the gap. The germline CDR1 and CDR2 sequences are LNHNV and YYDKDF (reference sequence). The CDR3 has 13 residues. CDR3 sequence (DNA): TGTGCCACCAGGTCGGGGGCTTCTTACGAGCAGTACTTC. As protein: CATRSGASYEQYF.

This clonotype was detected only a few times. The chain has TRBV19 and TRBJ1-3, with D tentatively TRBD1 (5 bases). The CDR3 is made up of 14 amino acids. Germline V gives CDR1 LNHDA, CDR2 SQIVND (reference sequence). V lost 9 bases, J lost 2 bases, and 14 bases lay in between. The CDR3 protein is CASSDGGTGNTIYF. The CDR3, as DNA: TGTGCCAGCTCAGACGGGGGTACTGGAAACACCATATATTTT.

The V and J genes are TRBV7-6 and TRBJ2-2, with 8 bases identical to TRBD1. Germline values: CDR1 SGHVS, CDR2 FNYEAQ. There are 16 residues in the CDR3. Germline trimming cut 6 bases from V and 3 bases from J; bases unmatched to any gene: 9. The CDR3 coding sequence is TGTGCCAGCAGACTAACAGGGGGAGAAGACACCGGGGAGCTGTTTTTT. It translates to CASRLTGGEDTGELFF.

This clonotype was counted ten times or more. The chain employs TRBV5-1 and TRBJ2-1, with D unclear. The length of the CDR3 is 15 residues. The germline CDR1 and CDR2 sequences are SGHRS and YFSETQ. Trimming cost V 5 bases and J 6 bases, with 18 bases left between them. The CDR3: CASRGRKGIPNEQFF. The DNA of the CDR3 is TGCGCCAGCAGGGGCCGAAAGGGTATTCCCAATGAGCAGTTCTTC.

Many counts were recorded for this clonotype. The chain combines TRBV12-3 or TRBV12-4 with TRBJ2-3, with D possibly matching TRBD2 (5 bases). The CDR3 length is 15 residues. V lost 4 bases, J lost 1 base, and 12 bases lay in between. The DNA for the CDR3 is TGTGCCAGCAGTTCTGCTAGCTTCGGCACAGATACGCAGTATTTT. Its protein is CASSSASFGTDTQYF.

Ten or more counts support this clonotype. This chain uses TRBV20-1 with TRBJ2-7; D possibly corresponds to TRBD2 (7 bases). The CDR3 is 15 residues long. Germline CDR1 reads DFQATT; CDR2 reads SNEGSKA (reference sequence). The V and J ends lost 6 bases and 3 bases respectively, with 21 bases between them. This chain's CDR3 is CSAISYGGRFYEQYF. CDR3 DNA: TGCAGTGCAATAAGTTACGGGGGGCGCTTCTACGAGCAGTACTTC.

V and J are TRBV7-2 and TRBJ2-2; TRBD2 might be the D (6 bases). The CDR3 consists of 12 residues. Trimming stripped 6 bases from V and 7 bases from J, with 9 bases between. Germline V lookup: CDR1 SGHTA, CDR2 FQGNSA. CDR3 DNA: TGTGCCAGCAGGCGTAGCGGCGGGGAGCTGTTTTTT. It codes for CASRRSGGELFF.

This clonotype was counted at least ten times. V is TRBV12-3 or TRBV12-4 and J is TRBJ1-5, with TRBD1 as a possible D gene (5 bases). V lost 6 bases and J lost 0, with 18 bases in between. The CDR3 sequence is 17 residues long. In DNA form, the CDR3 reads TGTGCCAGCAGCCCGTACCTAGGGGCGGGTAGCAATCAGCCCCAGCATTTT. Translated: CASSPYLGAGSNQPQHF.

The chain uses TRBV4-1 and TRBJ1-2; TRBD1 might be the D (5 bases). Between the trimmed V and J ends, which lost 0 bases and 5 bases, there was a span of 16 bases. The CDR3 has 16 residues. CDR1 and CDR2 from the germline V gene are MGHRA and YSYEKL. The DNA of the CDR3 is TGCGCCAGCAGCCAAGAACCTACCAGGGTGGGTTATGGCTACACCTTC. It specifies CASSQEPTRVGYGYTF.

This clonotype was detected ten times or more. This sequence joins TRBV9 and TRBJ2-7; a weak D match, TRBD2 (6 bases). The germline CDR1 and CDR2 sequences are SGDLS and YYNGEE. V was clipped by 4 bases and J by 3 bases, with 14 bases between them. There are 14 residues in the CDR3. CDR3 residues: CASSPREPSYEQYF. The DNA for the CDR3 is TGTGCCAGCAGCCCACGGGAGCCGAGCTACGAGCAGTACTTC.